The subject of this entry is one T cell receptor beta chain. Antigen specificity is unknown. Measured with immunoSEQ multiplex PCR; TCRdb has only the in-frame clones, and not every one. The repertoire holds around 5,300 clones, with 55% to 75% as singletons. These data are taken from a study of CD8 T cell repertoires and HIV-1 epitope variants. Study-level information: T cells were stimulated with Twenty-five Gag and Nef peptides separately. Controls included no peptide, Ebola AY9 epitope, and a CMV, EBV, flu pool. Tested: three Gag epitope families, Nef HW9 and YT9.

Study findings and constraints: The TAALDMSHF plasma variant had no responses, unlike KF9 (roughly 5 clonotypes) and HW9 (one).

V was clipped by 5 bases and J by 9 bases; unmatched bases: 12. There are 14 residues in the CDR3. From germline, CDR1 is GTSNPN and CDR2 SVGIG (reference sequence). The sequencing sample was made of cultured CD8+ T cells derived from PBMCs. The rearrangement uses TRBV30 and TRBJ2-1; 8 bases map to TRBD2. The clonotype originates from a male donor with HIV. The CDR3 is CAWEHPGGPGEQFF. The DNA for the CDR3 is TGTGCCTGGGAGCACCCGGGGGGGCCGGGTGAGCAGTTCTTC.